The 12 T cell receptor beta chains below come from one sample, sequenced in a study of blood T cells in healthy people across ages. With a J-beta primer mix and a sample-barcoded 5' primer, a second PCR ran about 7 to 11 cycles. A single record per CDR3 protein comes from TCRdb applying MiXCR to the 5' RACE reads. The sample carries around 1,000,000 distinct CDR3 sequences, 35% to 40% recorded once. Input material: blood. The receptors derive from a man younger than 35 in good health.

This clonotype was observed a handful of times. This rearrangement joins TRBV20-1 to TRBJ1-2; 11 bases fit TRBD1. V shed 1 base, J shed 4 bases, and the junction held 2 bases outside the gene matches. CDR3 length: 14 amino acids. Germline lookup yields CDR1 DFQATT and CDR2 SNEGSKA (reference sequence). The CDR3 protein is CSARGDRGSYGYTF. CDR3 DNA: TGCAGTGCTAGAGGGGACAGGGGGTCCTATGGCTACACCTTC.

As regards this clonotype: A much larger clonotype is one base distant, so this may be a read error. The chain employs TRBV12-3 or TRBV12-4 and TRBJ2-4; 8 nucleotides match TRBD1. Gene TRBJ2-7 matches the end of the DNA better, so the J call may be wrong. There are 15 residues in the CDR3. Written as DNA, the CDR3 is TGTGCCAGCAATTTAGGTCCCGACAGGGGATGCGAGCAGTACTTC. Translation: CASNLGPDRGCEQYF.

The V call is TRBV20-1, the J call TRBJ1-1, with D tentatively TRBD1 (6 bases). The V gene lost 6 bases and the J gene lost 2 bases, with 10 bases spanning the gap. CDR1 is DFQATT and CDR2 is SNEGSKA in the germline V gene (reference sequence). The CDR3 is 12 amino acids. The CDR3 bases are TGCAGTGCCGGACAGCTAAACACTGAAGCTTTCTTT. Translated, it gives CSAGQLNTEAFF.

There are a few counts of this clonotype. This chain connects TRBV7-2 to TRBJ2-1, with D hard to call. CDR1 and CDR2 (germline): SGHTA, FQGNSA. V was cut by 5 bases and J by 2 bases, with 7 bases left in between. The CDR3 covers 13 residues. CDR3 loop: CASSKDTYNEQFF. CDR3 nucleotides: TGTGCCAGCAGCAAAGACACCTACAATGAGCAGTTCTTC.

This sequence joins TRBV6-5 and TRBJ2-1; 8 bases agree with TRBD1. Germline values: CDR1 MNHEY, CDR2 SVGAGI. There are 16 residues in the CDR3. Trimming removed 2 bases from V and 3 bases from J; junction bases left unmatched: 6. The CDR3 DNA is TGTGCCAGCAGTTACGGACAGGGCGGTTTCTACAATGAGCAGTTCTTC. Amino acid sequence: CASSYGQGGFYNEQFF.

This clonotype turned up a few times. The chain links TRBV20-1 to TRBJ2-1; 10 bases map to TRBD1. The CDR3 has 14 residues. V gave up 1 base and J gave up 8 bases; unmatched junction bases: 5. CDR1 and CDR2 (germline): DFQATT, SNEGSKA (reference sequence). In nucleotides, the CDR3 is TGCAGTGCTAGAGGACAGGGGGCGCGGGATGAGCAGTTCTTC. As protein: CSARGQGARDEQFF.

The V gene is TRBV4-1, the J gene TRBJ1-6; perhaps TRBD1 as D (5 bases). Germline-derived CDR1 and CDR2 are MGHRA and YSYEKL. CDR3 length: 13 residues. V lost 4 bases and J lost 10, with 11 bases in between. The CDR3: CASSPGHDSPLHF. The CDR3 DNA sequence: TGCGCCAGCAGCCCCGGACACGACTCACCCCTCCACTTT.

This clonotype was picked up a small number of times. The chain couples TRBV20-1 to TRBJ2-3; 11 bases are shared with TRBD2. This CDR3 spans 17 amino acids. Losses at the gene ends were 6 bases for V and 2 bases for J; bases not matched to a gene: 13. The germline V gene encodes CDR1 DFQATT and CDR2 SNEGSKA (reference sequence). The chain's CDR3 is CSAVDPTSGGTTDTQYF. The CDR3 DNA reads as TGCAGTGCGGTGGATCCAACTAGCGGGGGCACCACAGATACGCAGTATTTT.

This chain joins TRBV12-3 or TRBV12-4 and TRBJ1-4, with D possibly matching TRBD1 (6 bases). CDR3 size: 20 residues. The V and J ends lost 4 bases and 0 bases respectively, with 24 bases between them. This chain's CDR3 is CASSSDNRVEDVATNEKLFF. The CDR3 DNA is TGTGCCAGCAGTTCCGATAACAGGGTAGAGGATGTTGCAACTAATGAAAAACTGTTTTTT.

The rearrangement joins TRBV7-2 to TRBJ1-5; TRBD1 matches 7 bases. V was pared by 4 bases and J by 4 bases, with 10 bases of the junction left unmatched. Germline loops: CDR1 SGHTA, CDR2 FQGNSA. The CDR3 is made up of 16 amino acids. This CDR3 is CASSSTGLSGNQPQHF. The CDR3 DNA reads as TGTGCCAGCAGCTCGACAGGGTTATCGGGGAATCAGCCCCAGCATTTT.

The V gene is TRBV4-2, the J gene TRBJ2-7, with D possibly being TRBD1 or TRBD2 (6 bases each). There are 17 residues in the CDR3. Looked up from germline, CDR1 is LGHNA and CDR2 is YNFKEQ. V was pared by 0 bases and J by 0 bases, with 15 bases between. CDR3 protein: CASSQEGGQTPSYEQYF. Written as DNA, the CDR3 is TGTGCCAGCAGCCAAGAGGGGGGCCAGACTCCCTCCTACGAGCAGTACTTC.

The chain uses TRBV5-1 and TRBJ1-6; the match to TRBD1 covers 7 bases. CDR1 SGHRS and CDR2 YFSETQ come from the germline V gene. Trimming cost V 4 bases and J 9 bases; bases outside gene matches: 7. This CDR3 has 14 residues. The CDR3 loop reads CASSPEGATSPLHF. CDR3 nucleotide sequence: TGCGCCAGCAGCCCAGAGGGGGCTACTTCACCCCTCCACTTT.